The source of this TCR beta chain is a study of CD8 T cells in ankylosing spondylitis. General study points: Disease-linked clones reportedly concentrated significantly in matched ankylosing spondylitis synovial fluid. What appeared characteristic of ankylosing spondylitis blood was a TCR beta motif of eight highly homologous variants.

In its sample, this clonotype was seen a few times. The target antigen is unknown. TCRdb reprocessed the 5' RACE reads via MiXCR and lists one record per CDR3 protein. The profile shows fewer than 750,000 distinct CDR3 sequences, under 20% of them singletons. This CDR3 is 18 amino acids long. The germline V gene has CDR1 SGHAT and CDR2 FQDESV (reference sequence). V dropped 5 bases and J dropped 1; count of bases not matched to a gene: 12. The sequenced sample consisted of blood, either unsorted or a sorted T cell fraction (not recorded which). The TCR sequence derives from a male donor with ankylosing spondylitis. The V call is TRBV11-1, the J call TRBJ2-2; 8 positions agree with TRBD2. Here the CDR3 reads CASSVGPERERNTGELFF. In DNA form, the CDR3 reads TGTGCCAGCAGCGTAGGCCCTGAGCGGGAGAGGAACACCGGGGAGCTGTTTTTT. Full variable domain (rest looked up from reference TRBV11-1 and TRBJ2-2): EAEVAQSPRYKITEKSQAVAFWCDPISGHATLYWYRQILGQGPELLVQFQDESVVDDSQLPKDRFSAERLKGVDSTLKIQPAELGDSAMYLCASSVGPERERNTGELFFGEGSRLTVL.